Here is one T cell receptor (beta chain) with its context. Its antigen remains undetermined. No much larger clone exists at a distance of one base, and base qualities are not known. This sample stems from a study of T-cell reconstitution after alpha-beta-depleted transplantation in children (dated by TCRdb to 2016 to 2018). For the study in its entirety: T-cell immune reconstitution after TCRalphabeta/CD19-depleted allogeneic hematopoietic cell transplantation in children was quantitatively tracked in the study by means of TCR repertoire profiling.

Libraries were made using PCR. TCRdb records Illumina HiSeq 2500 as the sequencer. Molecular barcoding was employed in the preparation of TCR libraries, with unique molecular identifiers being used to normalize TCRbeta repertoire quantification. TCRdb's own reprocessing of the public reads used fastp at Q25 and MiXCR and kept productive beta chains. Under each unique CDR3 protein, matching rows form one entry showing the most common genes and DNA. The sample profile shows about 230,000 distinct CDR3 sequences; approximately 9.7% of them were found once. The top ten hold about 5% of the sample. According to the germline V gene (reference sequence), CDR1 reads LGHDT and CDR2 reads YNNKEL. V and J are trimmed by 11 bases and 1 base, and the gene matches miss 17 bases of the junction. The CDR3 has 17 amino acids, counting the end cysteine and phenylalanine. The sequence is cut down to CDR3 DNA, 51 bases in frame from base 1.

Here the chain combines TRBV3-1 and TRBJ2-7, with 10 junctional bases fitting TRBD1. This sample comprised PBMCs from the stem cell graft donor, obtained from the stem cell graft. The sequence derives from a human donor who donated a stem cell graft to a child with SCID. Here is the DNA: TGTGCCTTCAGCTTTACCCTCGGGACAGGGGATTCCTACGAGCAGTACTTC. It codes for CAFSFTLGTGDSYEQYF.